This T cell receptor beta chain derives from a study of beta chain features in type 1 diabetes. Deletions cut 5 bases from V and 4 bases from J, with 19 bases between. Germline-derived CDR1 and CDR2 are SGHVS and FNYEAQ. The CDR3 is 16 amino acids. A note on this clone: Antigen specificity is unknown.

What was sequenced were expressed TCRB transcripts, since all of the isolated RNA had been reverse transcribed. Profiled with immunoSEQ multiplex PCR; TCRdb holds only in-frame clones, not every one. The repertoire holds 400,000 to 550,000 clones, with approximately 10% as singletons. Study results and caveats: There were fewer insertions and more deletions at the VDJ junctions of type 1 diabetes patients. When Type 1 diabetes patients were examined, their TCRB CDR3s proved moderately but significantly shorter in all four CD4+ subsets.

The clonotype was recovered from a woman in her late teens or twenties in good health. The rearrangement uses TRBV7-6 and TRBJ2-3; D is ambiguous. Sequenced input: naive CD4+ T cells from blood. In DNA form, the CDR3 reads TGTGCCAGCAGCCTCCGGCGAGCGAATAACGCAGATACGCAGTATTTT. Translation gives CASSLRRANNADTQYF.